Sequencing of this TCR beta chain was carried out in a study of regulatory T cells in long-lasting Graves disease. Sequencing libraries for TCR beta were prepared with iRepertoire HTBI primers and Arm-PCR of CDR3 regions. TCRdb fed the multiplex PCR reads into MiXCR, producing one record per CDR3 protein. Seen here are 450,000 to 500,000 distinct CDR3 sequences, 15% to 20% observed once, and the top ten hold 12%. Stated time point: newly diagnosed GD, antithyroid drugs for less than 3 months. Scientists built the TCR library using RNA that was extracted from PBMCs. The CDR3 spans 16 residues. V was trimmed by 7 bases and J by 1 base, leaving 17 bases between them. CDR1 is SGHVS, CDR2 FQNEAQ, per germline. This clonotype was picked up many times. These data also formed part of another study, on T cells in Graves' hyperthyroidism and ophthalmopathy. That paper notes: Most thyroid clonotypes that were expanded above 0.001 also turned up in blood.

Sequenced material: peripheral blood mononuclear cells (PBMCs), taken at new diagnosis, from a patient treated with antithyroid drugs. This clonotype was sampled from a man aged 35-49 years with Graves disease. The chain is built from TRBV7-8 and TRBJ1-5; a weak D match, TRBD1 (5 bases). CDR3 sequence: CASTKAGGVSNQPQHF. CDR3 sequence (DNA): TGTGCCAGCACCAAGGCGGGGGGAGTGAGCAATCAGCCCCAGCATTTT.